The T cell receptor beta chain described here comes from a study of blood T cells in healthy people across ages. A second PCR, run for about 6 to 12 cycles, used a sample-barcoded 5' primer plus a J-beta primer mix. With 12 random nucleotides, a template-switch adaptor tagged each individual cDNA molecule. TCRdb reprocessed the 5' RACE reads via MiXCR and lists one record per CDR3 protein. The sample contains some 790,000 distinct CDR3 sequences, 29% of which appear only once. Total RNA, at least 6 micrograms per sample, came from PBMCs. In the case of this clonotype: Its antigen is unknown.

The CDR3 length is 13 residues. Per germline, CDR1 DFQATT and CDR2 SNEGSKA (reference sequence). V was pared by 4 bases and J by 1 base, with 10 bases between. General study results and limits: The study found TCR beta diversity correlated strongly with naive T cell percentage. Because donor CMV status was unknown, expanded clonotype changes were possibly confounded.

The receptor's source is a woman aged 80 or over in good health. The chain joins TRBV20-1 to TRBJ1-2, with D maybe TRBD1 (5 bases). Sequencing was carried out using blood. CDR3 coding DNA: TGCAGTGCTATGTCCGACAGTAACTATGGCTACACCTTC. This encodes CSAMSDSNYGYTF.